This is a list of T cell receptor beta chains from one sample in a study of shared clonotypes between healthy human individuals. Method: immunoSEQ multiplex PCR; TCRdb's copy keeps in-frame clones and lacks some. Of 2 million to 2.5 million clones in the sample, about 90% were seen once. The sample taken for sequencing was naive CD4+ T cells from PBMCs. These receptors were collected from a man aged 18 to 30 in good health. Some clones in this sample may be carry-over from other donors' samples. Each CDR3 is given with its conserved first and last residue. D genes are given only for firm matches. Where a row states a size, it is once, few, many or the class of an expanded clone; other rows omit it.

TGTGCCAGCAGCTTAACCGAGACAGGGGCCAACTTCGGGGCTTTCTTT	CASSLTETGANFGAFF	-	TRBJ1-1	TRBV7-9	TRBD1
TGTGCCAGCAGTTTAAGCGTCGACTTGGTATTTTCTGGGGCCAACGTCCTGACTTTC	CASSLSVDLVFSGANVLTF	-	TRBJ2-6	TRBV27	-
TGCAGCGTTATGACTAGCGGGATGAGCACAGATACGCAGTATTTT	CSVMTSGMSTDTQYF	once	TRBJ2-3	TRBV29-1	TRBD2
TGTGCCAGTAGTACCCTCCCGGGACAGATCTACGAGCAGTACTTC	CASSTLPGQIYEQYF	-	TRBJ2-7	TRBV19	TRBD1
TGTGCCAGCAGTACAGGGACCCTAGGTACGCAGTATTTT	CASSTGTLGTQYF	-	TRBJ2-3	TRBV28	-
TGTGCCAGCAAGGCAGGGGATTTGACCGGGGAGCTGTTTTTT	CASKAGDLTGELFF	once	TRBJ2-2	TRBV28	-
TGTGCCAGTAGTATCACCCAGCGGGAGAGGTACGAGCAGTACTTC	CASSITQRERYEQYF	-	TRBJ2-7	TRBV19	TRBD2
TGTGCCAGCAGCCTACCGGGACTAGCCGAGACCGGGGAGCTGTTTTTT	CASSLPGLAETGELFF	-	TRBJ2-2	TRBV28	TRBD2
TGTGCCAGCAGCTTATCCCCCCGCGGATCCTACACAGATACGCAGTATTTT	CASSLSPRGSYTDTQYF	-	TRBJ2-3	TRBV7-6	-
TGTGCCTGGAGTGTCCTAGGACAGGGAAATTCACCCCTCCACTTT	CAWSVLGQGNSPLHF	once	TRBJ1-6	TRBV30	TRBD1
TGCGCCAGCAGTCCGGGACAGGCGGCGTCTGGGGCCAACGTCCTGACTTTC	CASSPGQAASGANVLTF	-	TRBJ2-6	TRBV5-1	TRBD1
TGTGCCACCCAAAGGGAATCAGATACGCAGTATTTT	CATQRESDTQYF	-	TRBJ2-3	TRBV28	-
TGTGCCAGCAGCCAAATGGTCGGGAGGGGCGATGAGCAGTTCTTC	CASSQMVGRGDEQFF	-	TRBJ2-1	TRBV4-2	TRBD2
TGTGCCAGCACCGTGACTAGCGGCCAAGAGACCCAGTACTTC	CASTVTSGQETQYF	-	TRBJ2-5	TRBV2	TRBD2
TGCGCCAGCAGCTTCGGGCGGCGCGGGGGCACCGGGGAGCTGTTTTTT	CASSFGRRGGTGELFF	once	TRBJ2-2	TRBV5-1	TRBD2
TGTGCCAGCAGCTCAATGCCTCGAAGGACTAGCGGCATTTACTACGAGCAGTACTTC	CASSSMPRRTSGIYYEQYF	-	TRBJ2-7	TRBV11-2	TRBD2
TGTGCCAGCAGCGCAGCGGCAGGGCCGAGAAACACCATATATTTT	CASSAAAGPRNTIYF	-	TRBJ1-3	TRBV7-6	-
TGTGCCAGCATCTGGAGGCGGGAGAGGTGGGAGACCCAGTACTTC	CASIWRRERWETQYF	-	TRBJ2-5	TRBV27	TRBD2
TGCTCAACTGAGGGCCAGGGGCATAGTTACGAGCAGTACTTC	CSTEGQGHSYEQYF	-	TRBJ2-7	TRBV5-1	-
TGCGCCAGCAGCTTGGCCCAGGGGTACAATGAGCAGTTCTTC	CASSLAQGYNEQFF	-	TRBJ2-1	TRBV5-1	-
TGTGCCAGCAGCTCACGGGCTAGCGCCACAGATACGCAGTATTTT	CASSSRASATDTQYF	-	TRBJ2-3	TRBV7-3	-
TGTGCCGGAAATGATGAAAAACTGTTTTTT	CAGNDEKLFF	-	TRBJ1-4	TRBV30	-
TGCGCCAGCAGCTTGGCTAAAAATGAGCAGTTCTTC	CASSLAKNEQFF	-	TRBJ2-1	TRBV5-1	-
TGTGCCAGCGCCCTCTGGGGAATGGGAAACACCATATATTTT	CASALWGMGNTIYF	-	TRBJ1-3	TRBV28	-
TGCGCCAGCAGCTTGGATGTTAGCGGGAGCGCCTACAATGAGCAGTTCTTC	CASSLDVSGSAYNEQFF	-	TRBJ2-1	TRBV5-1	TRBD2
TGTGCCAGCACTACAACCGGGGGTGCTGGAAACACCATATATTTT	CASTTTGGAGNTIYF	once	TRBJ1-3	TRBV5-8	-